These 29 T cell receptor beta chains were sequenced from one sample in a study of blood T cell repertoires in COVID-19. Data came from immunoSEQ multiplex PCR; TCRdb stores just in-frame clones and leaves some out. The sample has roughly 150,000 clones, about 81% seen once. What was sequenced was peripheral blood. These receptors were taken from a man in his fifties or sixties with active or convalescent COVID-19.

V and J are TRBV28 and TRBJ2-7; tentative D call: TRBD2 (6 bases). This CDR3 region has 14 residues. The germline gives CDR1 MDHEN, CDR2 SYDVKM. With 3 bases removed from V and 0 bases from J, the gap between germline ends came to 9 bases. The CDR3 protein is CASSFIGGSYEQYF. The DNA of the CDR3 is TGTGCCAGCAGTTTCATCGGGGGCTCCTACGAGCAGTACTTC.

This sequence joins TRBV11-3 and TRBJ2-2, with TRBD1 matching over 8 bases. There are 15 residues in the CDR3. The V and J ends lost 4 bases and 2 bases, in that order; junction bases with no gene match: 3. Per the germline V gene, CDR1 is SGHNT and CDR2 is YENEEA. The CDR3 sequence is CASSSDRANTGELFF. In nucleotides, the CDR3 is TGTGCCAGCAGCTCGGACAGGGCCAACACCGGGGAGCTGTTTTTT.

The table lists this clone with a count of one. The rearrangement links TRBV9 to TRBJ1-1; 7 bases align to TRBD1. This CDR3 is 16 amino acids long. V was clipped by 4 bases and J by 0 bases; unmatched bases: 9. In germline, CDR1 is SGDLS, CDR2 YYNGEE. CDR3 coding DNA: TGTGCCAGCAGCTTCGACAGGGAATACATGAACACTGAAGCTTTCTTT. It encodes CASSFDREYMNTEAFF.

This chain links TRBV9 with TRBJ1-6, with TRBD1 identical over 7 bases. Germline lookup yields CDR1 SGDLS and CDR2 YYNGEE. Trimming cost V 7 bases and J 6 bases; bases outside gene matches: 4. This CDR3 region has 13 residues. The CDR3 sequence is CASSRDSNSPLHF. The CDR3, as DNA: TGTGCCAGCTCCCGGGACAGTAATTCACCCCTCCACTTT.

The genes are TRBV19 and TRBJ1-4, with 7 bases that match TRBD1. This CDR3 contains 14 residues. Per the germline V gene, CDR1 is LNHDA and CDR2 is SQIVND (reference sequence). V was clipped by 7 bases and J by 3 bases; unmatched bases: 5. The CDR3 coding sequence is TGTGCCAGTATCTGGGACAGAGCTAATGAAAAACTGTTTTTT. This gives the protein CASIWDRANEKLFF.

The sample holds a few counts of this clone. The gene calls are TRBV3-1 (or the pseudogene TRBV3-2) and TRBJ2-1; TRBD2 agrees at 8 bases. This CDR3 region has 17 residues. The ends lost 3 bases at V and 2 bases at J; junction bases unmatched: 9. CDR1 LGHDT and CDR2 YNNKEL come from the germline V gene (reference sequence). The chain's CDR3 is CASSHWRPGGPYNEQFF. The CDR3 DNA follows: TGTGCCAGCAGCCACTGGAGGCCGGGAGGGCCCTACAATGAGCAGTTCTTC.

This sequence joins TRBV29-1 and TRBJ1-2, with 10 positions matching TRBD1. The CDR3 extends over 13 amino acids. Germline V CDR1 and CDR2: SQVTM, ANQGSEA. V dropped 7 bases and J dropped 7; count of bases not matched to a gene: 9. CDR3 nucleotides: TGCAGCGCCCGACAGGGGGCGCGGAGTGGCTACACCTTC. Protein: CSARQGARSGYTF.

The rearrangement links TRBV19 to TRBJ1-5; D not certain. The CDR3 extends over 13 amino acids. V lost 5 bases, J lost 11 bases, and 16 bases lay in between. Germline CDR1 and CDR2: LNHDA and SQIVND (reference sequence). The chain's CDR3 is CASSAGPVGAQHF. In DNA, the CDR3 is TGTGCCAGTAGTGCGGGCCCAGTCGGGGCCCAGCATTTT.

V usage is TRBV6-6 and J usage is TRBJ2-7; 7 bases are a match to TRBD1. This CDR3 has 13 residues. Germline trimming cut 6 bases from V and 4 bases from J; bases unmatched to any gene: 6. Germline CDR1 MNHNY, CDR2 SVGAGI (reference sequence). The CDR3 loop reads CASSRTGVYEQYF. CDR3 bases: TGTGCCAGCAGCCGTACAGGGGTGTACGAGCAGTACTTC.

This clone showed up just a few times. CDR3 region: CASSISQDYYGYTF. CDR3 sequence (DNA): TGTGCCAGTAGTATTTCCCAGGATTACTATGGCTACACCTTC. This chain connects TRBV19 to TRBJ1-2; D call uncertain. The CDR3 runs 14 residues. Germline values: CDR1 LNHDA, CDR2 SQIVND (reference sequence). The V end was cut by 3 bases, the J end by 3 bases, with 11 bases between.

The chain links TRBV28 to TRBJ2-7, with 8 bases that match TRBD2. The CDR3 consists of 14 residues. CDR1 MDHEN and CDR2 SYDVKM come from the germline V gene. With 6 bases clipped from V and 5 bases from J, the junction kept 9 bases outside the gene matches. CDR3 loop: CASSSGGPAHEQYF. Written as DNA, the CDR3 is TGTGCCAGCAGCTCGGGAGGGCCGGCCCACGAGCAGTACTTC. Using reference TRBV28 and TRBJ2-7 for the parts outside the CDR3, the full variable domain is DVKVTQSSRYLVKRTGEKVFLECVQDMDHENMFWYRQDPGLGLRLIYFSYDVKMKEKGDIPEGYSVSREKKERFSLILESASTNQTSMYLCASSSGGPAHEQYFGPGTRLTVT.

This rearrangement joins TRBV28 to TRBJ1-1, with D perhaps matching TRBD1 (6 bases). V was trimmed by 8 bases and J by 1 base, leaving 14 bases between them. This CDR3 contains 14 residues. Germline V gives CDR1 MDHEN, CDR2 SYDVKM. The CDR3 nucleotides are TGTGCCAGCCAGGGAGGGACACAGAACACTGAAGCTTTCTTT. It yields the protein CASQGGTQNTEAFF.

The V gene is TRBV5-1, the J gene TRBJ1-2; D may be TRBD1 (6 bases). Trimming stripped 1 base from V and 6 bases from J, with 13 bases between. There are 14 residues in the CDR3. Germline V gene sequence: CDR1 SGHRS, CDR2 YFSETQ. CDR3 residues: CASSLSAGADGYTF. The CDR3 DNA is TGCGCCAGCAGCTTGAGTGCAGGGGCGGATGGCTACACCTTC.

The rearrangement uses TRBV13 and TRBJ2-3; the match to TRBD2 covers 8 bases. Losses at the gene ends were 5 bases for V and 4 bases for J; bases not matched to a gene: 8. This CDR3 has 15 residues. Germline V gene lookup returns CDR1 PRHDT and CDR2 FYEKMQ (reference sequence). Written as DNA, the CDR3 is TGTGCCAGCAGCCTGGGACGCGGGGGGCCAGATACGCAGTATTTT. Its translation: CASSLGRGGPDTQYF.

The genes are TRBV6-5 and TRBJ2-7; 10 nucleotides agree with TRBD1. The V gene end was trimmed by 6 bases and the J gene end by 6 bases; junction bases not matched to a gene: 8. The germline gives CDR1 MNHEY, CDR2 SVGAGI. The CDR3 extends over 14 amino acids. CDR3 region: CASSRGTGAIEQYF. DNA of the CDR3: TGTGCCAGCAGCCGCGGGACAGGGGCGATCGAGCAGTACTTC.

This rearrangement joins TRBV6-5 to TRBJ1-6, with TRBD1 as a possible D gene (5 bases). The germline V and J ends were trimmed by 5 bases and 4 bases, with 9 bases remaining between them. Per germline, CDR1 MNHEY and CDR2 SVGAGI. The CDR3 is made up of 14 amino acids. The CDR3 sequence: CASSRQKYNSPLHF. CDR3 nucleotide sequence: TGTGCCAGCAGTAGACAGAAATATAATTCACCCCTCCACTTT.

CDR3 DNA sequence: TGCGCCAGCAGCGGACCGACAGTTACTGGAAACACCATATATTTT. It specifies CASSGPTVTGNTIYF. The chain carries TRBV4-1 and TRBJ1-3, with a weak D call TRBD1 (5 bases). CDR1 is MGHRA, CDR2 YSYEKL, per germline. CDR3 length equals 15 residues. The V end lost 5 bases, the J end lost 2 bases, and 13 bases lay between the germline ends.

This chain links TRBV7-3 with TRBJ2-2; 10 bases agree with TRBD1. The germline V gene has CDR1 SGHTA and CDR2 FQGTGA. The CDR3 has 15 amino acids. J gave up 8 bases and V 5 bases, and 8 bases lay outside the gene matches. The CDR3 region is CASSPFGTGAGELFF. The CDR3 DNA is TGTGCCAGCAGCCCATTCGGGACAGGGGCTGGGGAGCTGTTTTTT.

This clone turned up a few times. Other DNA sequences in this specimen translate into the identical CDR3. The chain's CDR3 is CASSQDRDRRGYTF. The CDR3 DNA is TGCGCCAGCAGCCAGGACAGGGACCGACGGGGCTACACCTTC. The chain combines TRBV4-1 with TRBJ1-2; 8 bases map to TRBD1. Germline V CDR1 and CDR2: MGHRA, YSYEKL. Trimming at V came to 3 bases and at J to 8 bases, leaving 8 bases not matched to a gene. CDR3 size: 14 residues.

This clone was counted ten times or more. The CDR3 DNA follows: TGCGCCAGCAGTGTTGGTAGCGGACCCTACGAGCAGTACTTC. As protein: CASSVGSGPYEQYF. V usage is TRBV10-1 and J usage is TRBJ2-7; D perhaps matches TRBD2 (6 bases). Trimming pared 4 bases from V and 2 bases from J, leaving 12 bases between. Germline CDR1 is WNHNN and CDR2 is SYGVQD (reference sequence). This CDR3 is built from 14 residues.

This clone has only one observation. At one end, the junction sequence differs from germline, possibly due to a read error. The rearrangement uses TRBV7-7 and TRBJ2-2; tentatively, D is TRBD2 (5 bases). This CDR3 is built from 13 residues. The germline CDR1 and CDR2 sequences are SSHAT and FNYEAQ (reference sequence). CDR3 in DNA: TGTGCTAGCAGCTTCGCAGAGGGTAGGGAGCTGTTTTTT. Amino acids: CASSFAEGRELFF.

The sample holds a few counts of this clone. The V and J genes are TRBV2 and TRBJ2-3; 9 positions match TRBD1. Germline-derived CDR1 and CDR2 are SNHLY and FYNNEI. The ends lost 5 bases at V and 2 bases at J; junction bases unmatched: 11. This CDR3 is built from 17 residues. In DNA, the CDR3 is TGTGCCAGCAGTCCGAGACTGACAGGGGGATTCACAGATACGCAGTATTTT. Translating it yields CASSPRLTGGFTDTQYF. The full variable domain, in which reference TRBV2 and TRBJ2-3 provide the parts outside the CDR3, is EPEVTQTPSHQVTQMGQEVILRCVPISNHLYFYWYRQILGQKVEFLVSFYNNEISEKSEIFDDQFSVERPDGSNFTLKIRSTKLEDSAMYFCASSPRLTGGFTDTQYFGPGTRLTVL.

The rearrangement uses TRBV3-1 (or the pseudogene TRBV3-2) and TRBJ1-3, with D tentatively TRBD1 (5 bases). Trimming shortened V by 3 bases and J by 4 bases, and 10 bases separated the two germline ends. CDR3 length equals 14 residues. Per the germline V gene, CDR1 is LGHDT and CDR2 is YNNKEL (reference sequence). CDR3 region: CASSQQGFGNTIYF. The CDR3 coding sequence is TGTGCCAGCAGCCAGCAGGGTTTCGGAAACACCATATATTTT.

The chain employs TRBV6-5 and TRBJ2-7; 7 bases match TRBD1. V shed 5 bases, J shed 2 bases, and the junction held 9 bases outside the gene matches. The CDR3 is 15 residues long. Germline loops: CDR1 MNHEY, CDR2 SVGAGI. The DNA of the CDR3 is TGTGCCAGCAGTCCAGGGACAGCCCTCCCCTACGAGCAGTACTTC. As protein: CASSPGTALPYEQYF.

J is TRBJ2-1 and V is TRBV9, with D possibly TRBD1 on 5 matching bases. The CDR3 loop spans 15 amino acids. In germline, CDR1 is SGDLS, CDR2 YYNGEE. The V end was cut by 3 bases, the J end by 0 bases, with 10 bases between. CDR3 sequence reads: CASSERQSSYNEQFF. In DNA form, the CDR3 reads TGTGCCAGCAGCGAGAGACAGAGCTCCTACAATGAGCAGTTCTTC.

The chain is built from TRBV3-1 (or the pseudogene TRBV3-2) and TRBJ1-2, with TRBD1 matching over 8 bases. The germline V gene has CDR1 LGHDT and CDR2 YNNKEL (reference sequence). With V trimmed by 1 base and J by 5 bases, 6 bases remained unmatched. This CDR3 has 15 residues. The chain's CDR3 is CASSQVRQGLYGYTF. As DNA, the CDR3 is TGTGCCAGCAGCCAAGTAAGACAGGGGTTGTATGGCTACACCTTC.

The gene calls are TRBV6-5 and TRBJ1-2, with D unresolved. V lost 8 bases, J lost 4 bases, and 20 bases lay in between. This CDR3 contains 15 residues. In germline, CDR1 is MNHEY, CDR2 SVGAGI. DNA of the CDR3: TGTGCCAGCCATCTAACGGGGAGGAAAACCTATGGCTACACCTTC. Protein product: CASHLTGRKTYGYTF.

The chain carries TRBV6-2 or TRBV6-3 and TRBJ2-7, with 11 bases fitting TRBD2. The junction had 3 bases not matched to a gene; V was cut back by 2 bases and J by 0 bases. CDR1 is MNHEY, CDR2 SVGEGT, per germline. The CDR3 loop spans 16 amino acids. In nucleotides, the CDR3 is TGTGCCAGCAGTTACGGGGGGACTAGCGGCTCCTACGAGCAGTACTTC. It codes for CASSYGGTSGSYEQYF.

The CDR3: CASSPGTNQPQHF. The CDR3 nucleotides are TGTGCCAGCTCTCCTGGGACAAATCAGCCCCAGCATTTT. The V and J genes are TRBV18 and TRBJ1-5; D perhaps matches TRBD1 (6 bases). The ends were cut back, 6 bases at V and 4 bases at J, with 10 bases in the middle. The CDR3 spans 13 residues. Germline lookup yields CDR1 KGHSH and CDR2 LQKENI.